The 2 T cell receptor beta chains reported below all come from one sample, sequenced in a study of a mutant IDH1 vaccine in newly diagnosed glioma. TCRdb keeps only in-frame clones here, not all; method: immunoSEQ multiplex PCR. The sample lists 27,000 or so clones, 65% to 85% occurring once. Time point reported: week 5, during vaccination. A single vaccine dose contained 300 ug of mutant IDH1 20-mer peptide, and topical imiquimod was used with it. These TCRs' antigens remain unknown. The material sequenced was PBMCs, taken from a glioma patient whose treatment included an IDH1 peptide vaccine. Receptor source: a man in his forties with glioma. Some clones in this sample may be carry-over from other donors' samples.

The chain recombines TRBV28 with TRBJ1-4, with D possibly being TRBD1 (5 bases). This CDR3 has 13 amino acids. The ends were cut back, 3 bases at V and 8 bases at J, with 10 bases in the middle. Germline V gene lookup returns CDR1 MDHEN and CDR2 SYDVKM. CDR3 DNA: TGTGCCAGCAGTTTCGGAGGGGTAGAAAAACTGTTTTTT. Its protein is CASSFGGVEKLFF.

The rearrangement uses TRBV7-7 and TRBJ2-5; D is possibly TRBD1 or TRBD2 (5 bases each). V lost 4 bases to trimming and J lost 4 bases, with 13 bases between them. There are 14 residues in the CDR3. CDR1 SSHAT and CDR2 FNYEAQ come from the germline V gene (reference sequence). The CDR3 DNA follows: TGTGCCAGCAGCTACCGGGACCCCGGAGAGACCCAGTACTTC. Translating it yields CASSYRDPGETQYF. Full variable domain (outside the CDR3, taken from reference TRBV7-7 and TRBJ2-5): GAGVSQSPRYKVTKRGQDVTLRCDPISSHATLYWYQQALGQGPEFLTYFNYEAQPDKSGLPSDRFSAERPEGSISTLTIQRTEQRDSAMYRCASSYRDPGETQYFGPGTRLLVL.